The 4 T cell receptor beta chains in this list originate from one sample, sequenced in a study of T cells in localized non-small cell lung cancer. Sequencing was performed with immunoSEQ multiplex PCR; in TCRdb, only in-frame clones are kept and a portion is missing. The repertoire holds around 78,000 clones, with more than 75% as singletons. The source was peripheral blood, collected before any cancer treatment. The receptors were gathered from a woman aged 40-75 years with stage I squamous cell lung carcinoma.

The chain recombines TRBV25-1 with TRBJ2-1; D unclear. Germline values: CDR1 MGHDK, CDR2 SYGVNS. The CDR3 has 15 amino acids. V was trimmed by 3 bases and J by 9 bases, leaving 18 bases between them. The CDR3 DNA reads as TGTGCCAGCAGTGACCCGGGTTCGGTCAGTGGTGAGCAGTTCTTC. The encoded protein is CASSDPGSVSGEQFF.

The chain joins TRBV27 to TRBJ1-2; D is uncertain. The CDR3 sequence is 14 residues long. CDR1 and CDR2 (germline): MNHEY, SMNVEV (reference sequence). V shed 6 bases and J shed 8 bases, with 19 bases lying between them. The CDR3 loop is CASSMTPNLYGYTF. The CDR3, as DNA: TGTGCCAGCAGCATGACCCCGAACCTTTACGGCTACACCTTC.

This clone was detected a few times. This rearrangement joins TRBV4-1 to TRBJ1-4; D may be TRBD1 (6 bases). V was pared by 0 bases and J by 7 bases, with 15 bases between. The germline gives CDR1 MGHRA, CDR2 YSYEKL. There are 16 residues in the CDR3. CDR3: CASSQDIQGLTEKLFF. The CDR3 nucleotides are TGCGCCAGCAGCCAAGATATTCAGGGGTTGACTGAAAAACTGTTTTTT.

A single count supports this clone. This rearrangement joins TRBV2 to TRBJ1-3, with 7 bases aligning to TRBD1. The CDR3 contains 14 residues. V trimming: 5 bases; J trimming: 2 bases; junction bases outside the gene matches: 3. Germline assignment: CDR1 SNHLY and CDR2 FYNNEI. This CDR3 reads CASSLGTAGNTIYF. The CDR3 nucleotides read TGTGCCAGCAGTCTCGGGACAGCTGGAAACACCATATATTTT.